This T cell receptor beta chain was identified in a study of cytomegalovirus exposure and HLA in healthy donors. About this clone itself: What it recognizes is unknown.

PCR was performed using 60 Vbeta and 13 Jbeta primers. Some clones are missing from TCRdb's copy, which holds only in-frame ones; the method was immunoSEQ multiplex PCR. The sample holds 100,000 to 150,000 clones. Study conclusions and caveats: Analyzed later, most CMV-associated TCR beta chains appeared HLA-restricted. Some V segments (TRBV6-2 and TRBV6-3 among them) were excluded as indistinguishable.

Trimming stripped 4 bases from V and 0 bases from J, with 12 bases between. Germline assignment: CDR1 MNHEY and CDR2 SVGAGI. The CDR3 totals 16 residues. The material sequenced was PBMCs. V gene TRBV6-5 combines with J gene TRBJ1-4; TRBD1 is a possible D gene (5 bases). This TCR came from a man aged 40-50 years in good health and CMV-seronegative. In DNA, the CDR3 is TGTGCCAGCAGTTCCTTTGGGACTCCAACTAATGAAAAACTGTTTTTT. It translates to CASSSFGTPTNEKLFF.